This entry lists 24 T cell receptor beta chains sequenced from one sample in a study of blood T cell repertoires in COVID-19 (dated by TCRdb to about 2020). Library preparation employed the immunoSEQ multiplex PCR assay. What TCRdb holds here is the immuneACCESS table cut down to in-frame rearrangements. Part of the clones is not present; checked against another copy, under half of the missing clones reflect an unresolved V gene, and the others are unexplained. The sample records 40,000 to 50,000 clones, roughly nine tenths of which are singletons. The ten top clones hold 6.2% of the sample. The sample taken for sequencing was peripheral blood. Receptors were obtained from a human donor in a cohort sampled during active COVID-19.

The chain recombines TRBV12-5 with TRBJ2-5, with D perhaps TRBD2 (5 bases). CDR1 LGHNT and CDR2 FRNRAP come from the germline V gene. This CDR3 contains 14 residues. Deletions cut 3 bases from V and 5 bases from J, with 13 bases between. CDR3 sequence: CASGFGGPGETQYF. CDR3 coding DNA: TGTGCTAGTGGTTTCGGCGGACCGGGGGAGACCCAGTACTTC.

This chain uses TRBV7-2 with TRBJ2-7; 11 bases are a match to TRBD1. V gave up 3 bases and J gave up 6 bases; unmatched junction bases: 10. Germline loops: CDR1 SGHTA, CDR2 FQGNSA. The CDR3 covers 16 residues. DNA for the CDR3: TGTGCCAGCAGCTTCGCCGGGACAGGGGGGGTCTTCGAGCAGTACTTC. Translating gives CASSFAGTGGVFEQYF.

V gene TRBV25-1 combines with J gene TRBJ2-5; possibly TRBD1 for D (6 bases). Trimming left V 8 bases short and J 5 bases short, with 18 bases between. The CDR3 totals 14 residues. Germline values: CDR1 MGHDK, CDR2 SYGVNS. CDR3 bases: TGTGCCAGCCTTCCGTTCCGGCAGGGGGAGACCCAGTACTTC. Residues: CASLPFRQGETQYF.

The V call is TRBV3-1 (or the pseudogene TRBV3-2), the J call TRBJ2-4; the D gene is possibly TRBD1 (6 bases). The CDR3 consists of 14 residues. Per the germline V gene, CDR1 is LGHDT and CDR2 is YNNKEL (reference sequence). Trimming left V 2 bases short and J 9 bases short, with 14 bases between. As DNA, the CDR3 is TGTGCCAGCAGCCAAAATCCAGGGGTTGTCATTCAGTACTTC. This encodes CASSQNPGVVIQYF.

Here the CDR3 reads CASSPGQGTINTEAFF. The CDR3 nucleotides read TGTGCCAGCAGCCCCGGACAGGGTACCATCAACACTGAAGCTTTCTTT. The chain carries TRBV11-1 and TRBJ1-1, with 8 nucleotides matching TRBD1. The CDR3 covers 16 residues. From germline, CDR1 is SGHAT and CDR2 FQDESV (reference sequence). V dropped 5 bases and J dropped 2; count of bases not matched to a gene: 10.

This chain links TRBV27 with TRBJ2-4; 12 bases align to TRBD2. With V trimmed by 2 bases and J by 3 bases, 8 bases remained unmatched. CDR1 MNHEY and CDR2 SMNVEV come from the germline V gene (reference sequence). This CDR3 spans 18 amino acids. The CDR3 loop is CASSLLAGGPLDKNIQYF. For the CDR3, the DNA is TGTGCCAGCAGTTTACTAGCGGGGGGGCCTTTGGACAAAAACATTCAGTACTTC.

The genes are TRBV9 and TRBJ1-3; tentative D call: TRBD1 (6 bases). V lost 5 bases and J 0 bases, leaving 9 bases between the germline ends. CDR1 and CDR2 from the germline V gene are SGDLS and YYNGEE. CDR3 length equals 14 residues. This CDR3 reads CASSLGASGNTIYF. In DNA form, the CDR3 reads TGTGCCAGCAGTCTGGGGGCCTCTGGAAACACCATATATTTT.

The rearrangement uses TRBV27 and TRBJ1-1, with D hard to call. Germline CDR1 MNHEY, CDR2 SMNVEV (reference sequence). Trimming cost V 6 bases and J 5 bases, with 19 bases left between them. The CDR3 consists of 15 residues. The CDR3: CASSLSFSSPTEAFF. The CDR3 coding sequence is TGTGCCAGCAGCTTGTCCTTCAGTAGCCCGACTGAAGCTTTCTTT.

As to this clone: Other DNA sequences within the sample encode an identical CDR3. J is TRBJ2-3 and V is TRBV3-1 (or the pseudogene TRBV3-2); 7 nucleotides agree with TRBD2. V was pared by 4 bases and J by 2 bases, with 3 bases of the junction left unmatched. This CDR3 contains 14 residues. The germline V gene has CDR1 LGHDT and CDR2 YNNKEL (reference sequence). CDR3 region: CASSPLADTDTQYF. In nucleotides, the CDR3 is TGTGCCAGCAGCCCCCTAGCGGACACAGATACGCAGTATTTT.

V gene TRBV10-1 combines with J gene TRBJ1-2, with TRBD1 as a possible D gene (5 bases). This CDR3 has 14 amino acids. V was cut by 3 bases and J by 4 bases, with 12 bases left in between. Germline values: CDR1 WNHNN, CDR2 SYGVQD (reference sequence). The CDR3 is CASSDTGSPYGYTF. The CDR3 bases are TGCGCCAGCAGTGATACAGGATCGCCCTATGGCTACACCTTC.

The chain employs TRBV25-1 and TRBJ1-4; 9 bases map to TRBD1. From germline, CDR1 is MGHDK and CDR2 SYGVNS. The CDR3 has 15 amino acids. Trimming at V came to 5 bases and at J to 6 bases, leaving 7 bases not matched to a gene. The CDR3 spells CASSSGQGGHEKLFF. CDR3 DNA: TGTGCCAGCAGTTCGGGACAGGGAGGGCATGAAAAACTGTTTTTT.

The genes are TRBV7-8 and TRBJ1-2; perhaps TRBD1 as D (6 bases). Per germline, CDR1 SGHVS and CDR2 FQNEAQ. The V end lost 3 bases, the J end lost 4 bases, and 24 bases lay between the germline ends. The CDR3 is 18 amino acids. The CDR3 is CASSFSVAGQPSGYGYTF. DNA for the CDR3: TGTGCCAGCAGCTTTTCCGTAGCGGGACAACCTAGCGGCTATGGCTACACCTTC.

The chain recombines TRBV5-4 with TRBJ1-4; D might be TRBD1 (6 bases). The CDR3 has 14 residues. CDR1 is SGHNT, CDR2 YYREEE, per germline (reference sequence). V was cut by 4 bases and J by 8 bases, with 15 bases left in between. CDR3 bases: TGTGCCAGCAGCCGCGAACAGGGTTGGGAAAAACTGTTTTTT. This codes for CASSREQGWEKLFF.

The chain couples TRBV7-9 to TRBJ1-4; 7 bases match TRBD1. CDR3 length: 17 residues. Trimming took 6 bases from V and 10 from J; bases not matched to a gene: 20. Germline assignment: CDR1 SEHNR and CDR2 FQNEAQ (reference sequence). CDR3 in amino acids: CASRPPGQQYRVGKLFF. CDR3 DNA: TGTGCCAGCAGACCGCCGGGACAGCAATATCGGGTTGGAAAACTGTTTTTT.

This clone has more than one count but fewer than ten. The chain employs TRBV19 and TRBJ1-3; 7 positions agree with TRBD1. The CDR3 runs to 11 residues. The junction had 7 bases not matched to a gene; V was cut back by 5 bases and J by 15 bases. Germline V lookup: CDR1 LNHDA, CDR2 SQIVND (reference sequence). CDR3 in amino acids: CASSPGTVEYF. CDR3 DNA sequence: TGTGCCAGTAGTCCCGGGACAGTAGAATATTTT.

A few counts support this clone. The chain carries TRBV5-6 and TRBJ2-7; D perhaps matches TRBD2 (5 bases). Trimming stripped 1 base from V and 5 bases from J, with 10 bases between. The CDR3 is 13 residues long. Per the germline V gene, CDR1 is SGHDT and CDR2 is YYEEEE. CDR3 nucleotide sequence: TGTGCCAGCAGCTTGAGAGGGTACCACGAGCAGTACTTC. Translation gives CASSLRGYHEQYF.

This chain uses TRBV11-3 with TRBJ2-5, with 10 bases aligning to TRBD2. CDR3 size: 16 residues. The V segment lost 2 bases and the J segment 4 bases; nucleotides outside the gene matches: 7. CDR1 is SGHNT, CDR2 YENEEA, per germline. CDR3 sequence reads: CASSLRASGSTETQYF. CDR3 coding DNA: TGTGCCAGCAGCTTAAGGGCTAGCGGGAGTACAGAGACCCAGTACTTC. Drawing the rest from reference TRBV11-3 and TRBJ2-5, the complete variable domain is EAGVVQSPRYKIIEKKQPVAFWCNPISGHNTLYWYLQNLGQGPELLIRYENEEAVDDSQLPKDRFSAERLKGVDSTLKIQPAELGDSAVYLCASSLRASGSTETQYFGPGTRLLVL.

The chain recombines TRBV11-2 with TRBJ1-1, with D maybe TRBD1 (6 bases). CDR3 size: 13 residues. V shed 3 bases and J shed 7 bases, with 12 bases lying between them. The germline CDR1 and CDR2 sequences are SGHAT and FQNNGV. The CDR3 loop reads CASSFGSGVEAFF. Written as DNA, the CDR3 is TGTGCCAGCAGCTTTGGGTCAGGGGTTGAAGCTTTCTTT.

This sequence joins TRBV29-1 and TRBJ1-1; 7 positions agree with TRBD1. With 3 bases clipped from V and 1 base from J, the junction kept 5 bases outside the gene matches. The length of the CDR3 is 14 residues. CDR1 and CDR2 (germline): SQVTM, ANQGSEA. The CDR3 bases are TGCAGCGTTGACCAGACAGGGCCGAACACTGAAGCTTTCTTT. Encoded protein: CSVDQTGPNTEAFF.

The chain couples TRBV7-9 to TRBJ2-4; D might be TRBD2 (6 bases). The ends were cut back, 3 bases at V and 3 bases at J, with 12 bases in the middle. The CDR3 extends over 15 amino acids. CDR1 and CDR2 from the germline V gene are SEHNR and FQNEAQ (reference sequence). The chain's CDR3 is CASSFTSQHKNIQYF. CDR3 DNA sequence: TGTGCCAGCAGCTTTACTAGCCAGCACAAAAACATTCAGTACTTC.

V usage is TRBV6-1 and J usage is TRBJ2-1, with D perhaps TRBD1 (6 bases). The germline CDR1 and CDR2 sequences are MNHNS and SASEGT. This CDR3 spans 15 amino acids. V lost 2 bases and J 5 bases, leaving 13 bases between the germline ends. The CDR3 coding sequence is TGTGCCAGCAGTGAATTGGGGGCACCGGACAATGAGCAGTTCTTC. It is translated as CASSELGAPDNEQFF.

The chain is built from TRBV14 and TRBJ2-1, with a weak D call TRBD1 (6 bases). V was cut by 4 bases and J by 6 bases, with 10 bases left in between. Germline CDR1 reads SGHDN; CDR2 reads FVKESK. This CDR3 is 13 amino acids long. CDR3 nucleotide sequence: TGTGCCAGCAGCCCCTCAGGGGCCAATGAGCAGTTCTTC. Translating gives CASSPSGANEQFF.

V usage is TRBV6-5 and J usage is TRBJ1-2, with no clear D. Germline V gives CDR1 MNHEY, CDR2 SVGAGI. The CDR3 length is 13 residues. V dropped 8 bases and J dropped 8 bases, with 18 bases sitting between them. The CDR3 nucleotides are TGTGCCAGCGCGATGAGGCGATTTTACGGCTACACCTTC. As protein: CASAMRRFYGYTF.

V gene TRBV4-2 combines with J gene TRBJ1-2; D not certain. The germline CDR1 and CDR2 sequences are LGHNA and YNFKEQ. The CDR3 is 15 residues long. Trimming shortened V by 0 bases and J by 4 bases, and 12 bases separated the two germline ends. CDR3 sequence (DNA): TGTGCCAGCAGCCAAGAGGCCGGGAGACCCTATGGCTACACCTTC. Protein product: CASSQEAGRPYGYTF.